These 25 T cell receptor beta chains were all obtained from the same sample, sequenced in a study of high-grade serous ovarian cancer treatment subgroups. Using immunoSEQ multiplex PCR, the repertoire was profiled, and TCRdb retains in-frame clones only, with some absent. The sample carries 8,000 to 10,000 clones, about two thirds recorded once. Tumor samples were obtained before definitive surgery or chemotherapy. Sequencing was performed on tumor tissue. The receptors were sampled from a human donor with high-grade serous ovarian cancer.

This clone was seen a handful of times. CDR3 region: CASSRLGQPQHF. In DNA, the CDR3 is TGTGCCAGCAGCCGATTGGGCCAGCCCCAGCATTTT. The V call is TRBV28, the J call TRBJ1-5; D is uncertain. The V end lost 6 bases, the J end lost 7 bases, and 10 bases lay between the germline ends. The V gene's germline CDR1 is MDHEN and CDR2 SYDVKM. The length of the CDR3 is 12 residues.

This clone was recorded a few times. CDR3 protein: CASSLGTSSYNEQFF. The CDR3 nucleotides are TGTGCCAGCAGCTTAGGGACTAGCTCCTACAATGAGCAGTTCTTC. The rearrangement uses TRBV7-2 and TRBJ2-1; 7 bases line up with TRBD2. Germline V gives CDR1 SGHTA, CDR2 FQGNSA. This CDR3 has 15 amino acids. V shed 1 base and J 0 bases; nucleotides not matched to a gene: 0. Variable domain in full (rest from reference TRBV7-2 and TRBJ2-1): GAGVSQSPSNKVTEKGKDVELRCDPISGHTALYWYRQSLGQGLEFLIYFQGNSAPDKSGLPSDRFSAERTGGSVSTLTIQRTQQEDSAVYLCASSLGTSSYNEQFFGPGTRLTVL.

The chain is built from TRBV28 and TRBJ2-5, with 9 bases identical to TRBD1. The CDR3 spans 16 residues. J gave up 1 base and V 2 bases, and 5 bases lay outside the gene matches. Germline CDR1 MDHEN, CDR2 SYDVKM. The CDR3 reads CASSLPRGQGQETQYF. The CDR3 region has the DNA TGTGCCAGCAGTTTACCGAGGGGACAGGGCCAAGAGACCCAGTACTTC.

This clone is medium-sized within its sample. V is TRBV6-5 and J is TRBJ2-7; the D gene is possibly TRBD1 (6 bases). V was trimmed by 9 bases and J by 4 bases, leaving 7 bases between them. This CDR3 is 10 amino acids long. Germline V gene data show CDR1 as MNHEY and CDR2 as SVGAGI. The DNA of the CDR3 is TGTGCCAGGGGGGCGTACGAGCAGTACTTC. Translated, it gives CARGAYEQYF.

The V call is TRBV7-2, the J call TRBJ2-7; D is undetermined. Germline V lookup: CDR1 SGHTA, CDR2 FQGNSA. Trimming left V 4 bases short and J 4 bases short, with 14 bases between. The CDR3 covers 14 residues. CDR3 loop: CASSSNYGSYEQYF. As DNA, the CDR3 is TGTGCCAGCAGCTCGAATTATGGAAGTTACGAGCAGTACTTC.

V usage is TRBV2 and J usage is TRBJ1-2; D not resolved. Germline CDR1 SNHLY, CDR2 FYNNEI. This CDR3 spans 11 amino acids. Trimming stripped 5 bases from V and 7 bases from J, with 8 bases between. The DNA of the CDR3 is TGTGCCAGCAGTTTAGGCACTGGCTACACCTTC. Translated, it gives CASSLGTGYTF.

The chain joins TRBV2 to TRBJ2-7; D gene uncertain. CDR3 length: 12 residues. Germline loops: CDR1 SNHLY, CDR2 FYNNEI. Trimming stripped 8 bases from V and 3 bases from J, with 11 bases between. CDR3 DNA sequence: TGTGCCAGCCACCCAGGTGGCTACGAGCAGTACTTC. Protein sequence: CASHPGGYEQYF.

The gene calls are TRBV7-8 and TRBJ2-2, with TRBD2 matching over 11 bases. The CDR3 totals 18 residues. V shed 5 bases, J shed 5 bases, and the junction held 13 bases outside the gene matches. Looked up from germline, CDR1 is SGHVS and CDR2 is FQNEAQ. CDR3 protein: CASSHGSGRAMRTGELFF. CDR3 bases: TGTGCCAGCAGCCATGGTAGCGGGAGGGCCATGAGGACCGGGGAGCTGTTTTTT.

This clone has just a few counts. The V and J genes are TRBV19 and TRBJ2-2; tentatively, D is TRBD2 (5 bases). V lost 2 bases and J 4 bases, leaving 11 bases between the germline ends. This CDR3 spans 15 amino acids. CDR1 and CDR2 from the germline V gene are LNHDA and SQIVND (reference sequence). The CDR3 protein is CASSIPGSSTGELFF. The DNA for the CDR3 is TGTGCCAGTAGTATACCGGGGTCGAGCACCGGGGAGCTGTTTTTT.

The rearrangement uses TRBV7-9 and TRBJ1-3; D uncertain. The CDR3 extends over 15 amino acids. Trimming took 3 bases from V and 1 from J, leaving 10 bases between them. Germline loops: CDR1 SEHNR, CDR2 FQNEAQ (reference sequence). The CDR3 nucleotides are TGTGCCAGCAGCTTGCGTAAGGATTCTGGAAACACCATATATTTT. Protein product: CASSLRKDSGNTIYF.

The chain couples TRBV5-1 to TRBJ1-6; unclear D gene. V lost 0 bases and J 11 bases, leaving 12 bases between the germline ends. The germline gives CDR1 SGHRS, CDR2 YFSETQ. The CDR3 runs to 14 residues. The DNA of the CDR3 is TGCGCCAGCAGCTTGGCGGGGAGGGATCCACCCCTCCACTTT. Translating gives CASSLAGRDPPLHF.

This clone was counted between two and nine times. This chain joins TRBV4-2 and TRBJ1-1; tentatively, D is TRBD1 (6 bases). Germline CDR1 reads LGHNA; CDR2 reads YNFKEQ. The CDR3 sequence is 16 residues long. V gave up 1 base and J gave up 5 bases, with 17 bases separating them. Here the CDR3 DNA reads TGTGCCAGCAGCCAAGTGATCGGCAGGGGATTTACTGAAGCTTTCTTT. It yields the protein CASSQVIGRGFTEAFF.

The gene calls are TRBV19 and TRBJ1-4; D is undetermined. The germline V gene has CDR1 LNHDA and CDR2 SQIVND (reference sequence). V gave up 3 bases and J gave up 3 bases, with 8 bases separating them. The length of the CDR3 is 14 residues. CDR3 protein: CASSIGPANEKLFF. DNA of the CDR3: TGTGCCAGTAGTATCGGTCCGGCTAATGAAAAACTGTTTTTT.

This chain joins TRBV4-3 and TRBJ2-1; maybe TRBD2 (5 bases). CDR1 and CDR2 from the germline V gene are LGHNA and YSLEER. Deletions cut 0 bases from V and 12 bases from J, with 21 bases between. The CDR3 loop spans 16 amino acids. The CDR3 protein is CASSQDAGPLGESQFF. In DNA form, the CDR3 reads TGCGCCAGCAGCCAAGATGCGGGCCCACTTGGGGAATCGCAGTTCTTC.

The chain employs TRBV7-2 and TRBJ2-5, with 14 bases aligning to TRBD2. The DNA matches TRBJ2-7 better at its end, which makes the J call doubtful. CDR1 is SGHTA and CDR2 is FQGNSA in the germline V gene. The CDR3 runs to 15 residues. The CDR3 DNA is TGTGCCAGCAGCCTGGGACTAGCGGGAGCCGGCGAGCAGTACTTC. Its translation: CASSLGLAGAGEQYF.

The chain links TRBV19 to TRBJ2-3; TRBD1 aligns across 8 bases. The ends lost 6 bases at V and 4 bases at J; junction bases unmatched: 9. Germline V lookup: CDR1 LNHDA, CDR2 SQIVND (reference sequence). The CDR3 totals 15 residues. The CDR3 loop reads CASSPRTGLADTQYF. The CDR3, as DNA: TGTGCCAGTAGCCCCCGGACAGGGTTAGCAGATACGCAGTATTTT.

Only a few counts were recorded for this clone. CDR3 region: CASGYRGDTQYF. For the CDR3, the DNA is TGTGCCAGTGGTTACAGGGGAGATACGCAGTATTTT. The chain recombines TRBV19 with TRBJ2-3; 7 nucleotides align to TRBD1. Germline V gene lookup returns CDR1 LNHDA and CDR2 SQIVND (reference sequence). This CDR3 is 12 amino acids long. V trimming: 8 bases; J trimming: 5 bases; junction bases outside the gene matches: 4.

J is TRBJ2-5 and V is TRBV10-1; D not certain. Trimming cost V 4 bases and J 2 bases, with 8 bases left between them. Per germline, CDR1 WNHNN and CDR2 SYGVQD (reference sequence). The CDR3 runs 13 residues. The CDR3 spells CASSAVGQETQYF. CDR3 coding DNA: TGCGCCAGCAGTGCAGTCGGTCAAGAGACCCAGTACTTC.

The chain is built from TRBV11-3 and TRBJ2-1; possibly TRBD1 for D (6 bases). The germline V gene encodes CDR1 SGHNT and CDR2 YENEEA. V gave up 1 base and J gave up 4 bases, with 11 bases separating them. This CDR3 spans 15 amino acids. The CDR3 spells CASSLVGAAYNEQFF. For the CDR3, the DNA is TGTGCCAGCAGCTTAGTGGGGGCAGCTTACAATGAGCAGTTCTTC.

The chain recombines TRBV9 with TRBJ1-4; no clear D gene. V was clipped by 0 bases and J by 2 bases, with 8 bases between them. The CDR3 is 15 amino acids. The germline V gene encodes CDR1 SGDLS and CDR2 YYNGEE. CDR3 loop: CASSVATGTNEKLFF. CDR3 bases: TGTGCCAGCAGCGTAGCAACTGGGACTAATGAAAAACTGTTTTTT.

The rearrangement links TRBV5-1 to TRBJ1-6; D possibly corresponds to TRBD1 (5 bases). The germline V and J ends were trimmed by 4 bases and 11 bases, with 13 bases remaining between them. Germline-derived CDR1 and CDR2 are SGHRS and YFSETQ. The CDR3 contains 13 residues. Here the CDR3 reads CASSRDSRPPLHF. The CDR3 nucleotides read TGCGCCAGCAGCCGGGACTCCCGGCCACCCCTCCACTTT.

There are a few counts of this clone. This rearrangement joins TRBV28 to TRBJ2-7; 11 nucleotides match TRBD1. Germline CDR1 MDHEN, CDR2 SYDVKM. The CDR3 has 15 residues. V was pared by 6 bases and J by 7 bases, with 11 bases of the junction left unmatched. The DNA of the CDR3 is TGTGCCAGCAGGCCAGGGACAGGGGGTGGTTGGGAGCAGTACTTC. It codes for CASRPGTGGGWEQYF.

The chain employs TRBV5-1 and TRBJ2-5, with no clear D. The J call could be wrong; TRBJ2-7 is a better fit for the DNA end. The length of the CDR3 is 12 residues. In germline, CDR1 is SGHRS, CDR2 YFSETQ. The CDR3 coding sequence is TGCGCCAGCAGCGCGCAGGAGAACGAGCAGTACTTC. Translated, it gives CASSAQENEQYF.

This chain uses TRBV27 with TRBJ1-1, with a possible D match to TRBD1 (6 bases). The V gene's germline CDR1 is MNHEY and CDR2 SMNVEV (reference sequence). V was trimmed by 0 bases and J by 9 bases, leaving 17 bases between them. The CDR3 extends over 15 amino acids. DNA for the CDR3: TGTGCCAGCAGTTTATCCTTTTATAGGACAGATAAAGCTTTCTTT. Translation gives CASSLSFYRTDKAFF.

In DNA form, the CDR3 reads TGTGCCATTACTAGCGGCCAACCCACAGATACGCAGTATTTT. Its protein product is CAITSGQPTDTQYF. The chain is built from TRBV10-3 and TRBJ2-3; 8 bases align to TRBD2. Germline-derived CDR1 and CDR2 are ENHRY and SYGVKD. The CDR3 extends over 14 amino acids. The J segment lost 2 bases and the V segment lost 9 bases, leaving 7 bases of the junction unmatched.